The clone carrying this T cell receptor beta chain has only a few counts. Its antigen remains unidentified. A history of autoimmune disease or systemic immunosuppression excluded patients. Baseline, cycle 4 day 1, and cycle 7 day 1 were the blood sampling points. The CDR3 totals 15 residues. With V trimmed by 5 bases and J by 3 bases, 4 bases remained unmatched. CDR1 MNHNS and CDR2 SASEGT come from the germline V gene. Sequencing was performed with immunoSEQ multiplex PCR; in TCRdb, only in-frame clones are kept and a portion is missing. The profile covers more than 55,000 clones, with over 80% appearing a single time and approximately 4.5% taken by the ten largest. The sample originates from a study of OX40 agonist ivuxolimab in advanced cancers. Overall study context: Patients received ivuxolimab, an agonistic anti-OX40 (CD134) antibody.

Study-level points and caveats: Partial responders treated at 0.1-3.0 mg/kg exhibited clonal expansion among the lowest measured.

The TCR comes from an adult with an advanced solid tumor such as melanoma, head and neck, liver or kidney cancer. The rearrangement links TRBV6-1 to TRBJ2-1; 10 nucleotides agree with TRBD2. Source: CD4+ or CD8+ T cells sorted from blood, taken in a trial of the OX40 agonist ivuxolimab. CDR3 sequence (DNA): TGTGCCAGCAGTCCCGGGACTAGCGTCTACAATGAGCAGTTCTTC. Its translation: CASSPGTSVYNEQFF.